This T cell receptor (beta chain) was observed in a study of blood T cell repertoires in COVID-19. Study background: Acute and convalescent COVID-19 specimens originated in the United States, Italy and Spain. Nucleic acid was either cDNA or gDNA, and it came from T cells, B-cell-depleted T cells, or PBMCs.

Per the authors' pipeline: Amplification from reference gene primers served as the basis for estimated nucleated cell counts. Sequencing used immunoSEQ multiplex PCR; TCRdb keeps in-frame clones, though not all of them. The DNA gave D and trimming, while V, J and clone size come from that table. The sample consists of about 220,000 clones, 65% to 90% of them appearing once. The CDR3 has 16 residues. V lost 1 base and J 0 bases, leaving 13 bases between the germline ends. CDR1 and CDR2 (germline): MGHDK, SYGVNS. This clone has at least ten counts. This sequence joins TRBV25-1 and TRBJ2-7, with no clear D. The sample consisted of peripheral blood. The clonotype originates from a woman in her 70s with COVID-19, enrolled during active disease. The CDR3 sequence: CASSEFPSPSSYEQYF. In DNA form, the CDR3 reads TGTGCCAGCAGTGAATTCCCAAGTCCTAGCTCCTACGAGCAGTACTTC.